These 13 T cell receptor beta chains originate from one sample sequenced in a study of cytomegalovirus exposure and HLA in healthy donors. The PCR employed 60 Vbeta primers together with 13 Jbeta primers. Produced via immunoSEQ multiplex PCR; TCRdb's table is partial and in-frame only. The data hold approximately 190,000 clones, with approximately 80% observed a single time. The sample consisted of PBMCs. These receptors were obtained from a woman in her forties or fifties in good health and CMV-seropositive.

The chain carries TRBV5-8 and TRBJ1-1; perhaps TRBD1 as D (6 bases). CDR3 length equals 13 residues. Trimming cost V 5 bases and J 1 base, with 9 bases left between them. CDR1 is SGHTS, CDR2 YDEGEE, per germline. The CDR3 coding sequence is TGTGCCAGCAGATTACAGGGGAACACTGAAGCTTTCTTT. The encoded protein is CASRLQGNTEAFF.

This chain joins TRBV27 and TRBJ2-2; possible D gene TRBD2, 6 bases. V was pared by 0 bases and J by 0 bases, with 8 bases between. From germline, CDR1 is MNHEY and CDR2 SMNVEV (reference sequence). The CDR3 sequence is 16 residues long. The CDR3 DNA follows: TGTGCCAGCAGTTTATCTCTAGCGACGAACACCGGGGAGCTGTTTTTT. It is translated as CASSLSLATNTGELFF.

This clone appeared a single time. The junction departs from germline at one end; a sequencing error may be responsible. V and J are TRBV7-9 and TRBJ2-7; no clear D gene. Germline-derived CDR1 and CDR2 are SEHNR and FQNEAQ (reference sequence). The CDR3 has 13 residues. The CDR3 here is CSSSFSYSYEQYF. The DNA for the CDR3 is TGTTCCAGCAGCTTTTCCTACTCCTACGAGCAGTACTTC. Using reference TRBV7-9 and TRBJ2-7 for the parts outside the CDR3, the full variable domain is DTGVSQNPRHKITKRGQNVTFRCDPISEHNRLYWYRQTLGQGPEFLTYFQNEAQLEKSRLLSDRFSAERPKGSFSTLEIQRTEQGDSAMYLCSSSFSYSYEQYFGPGTRLTVT.

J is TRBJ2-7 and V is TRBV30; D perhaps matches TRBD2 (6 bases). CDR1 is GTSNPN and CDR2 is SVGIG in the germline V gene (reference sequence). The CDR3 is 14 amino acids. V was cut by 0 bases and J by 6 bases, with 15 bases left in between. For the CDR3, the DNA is TGTGCCTGGAGTGTAGGAGGGACTGGGGTCGAGCAGTACTTC. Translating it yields CAWSVGGTGVEQYF.

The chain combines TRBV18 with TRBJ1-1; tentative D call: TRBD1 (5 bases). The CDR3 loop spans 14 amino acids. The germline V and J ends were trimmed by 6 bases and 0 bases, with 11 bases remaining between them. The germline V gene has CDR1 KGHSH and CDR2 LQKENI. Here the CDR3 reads CASSPGTLNTEAFF. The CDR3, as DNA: TGTGCCAGCTCGCCCGGGACTCTGAACACTGAAGCTTTCTTT.

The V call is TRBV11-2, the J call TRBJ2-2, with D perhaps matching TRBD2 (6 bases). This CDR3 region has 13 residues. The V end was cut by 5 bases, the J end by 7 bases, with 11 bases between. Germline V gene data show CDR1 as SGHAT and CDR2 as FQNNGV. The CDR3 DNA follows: TGTGCCAGCAGCCCGAGGCGGGGCGGGGAGCTGTTTTTT. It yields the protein CASSPRRGGELFF.

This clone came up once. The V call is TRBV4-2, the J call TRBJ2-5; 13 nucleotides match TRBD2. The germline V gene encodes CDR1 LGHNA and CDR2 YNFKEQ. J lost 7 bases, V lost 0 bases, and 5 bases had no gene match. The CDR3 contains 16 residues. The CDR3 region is CASSQDILAGGATQYF. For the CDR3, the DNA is TGTGCCAGCAGCCAAGATATACTAGCGGGGGGGGCGACCCAGTACTTC.

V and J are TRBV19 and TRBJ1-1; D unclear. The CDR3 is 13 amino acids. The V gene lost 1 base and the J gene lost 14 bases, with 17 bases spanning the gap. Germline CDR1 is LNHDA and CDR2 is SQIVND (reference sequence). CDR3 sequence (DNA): TGTGCCAGTAGTATAGGGGAGGAGCGGCAGCGGTTCTTT. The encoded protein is CASSIGEERQRFF.

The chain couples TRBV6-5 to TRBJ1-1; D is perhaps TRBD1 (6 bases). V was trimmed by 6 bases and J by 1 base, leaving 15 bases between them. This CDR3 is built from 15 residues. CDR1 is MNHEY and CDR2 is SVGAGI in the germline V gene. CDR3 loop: CASRFSGVGNTEAFF. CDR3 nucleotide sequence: TGTGCCAGCAGATTCTCAGGGGTTGGGAACACTGAAGCTTTCTTT.

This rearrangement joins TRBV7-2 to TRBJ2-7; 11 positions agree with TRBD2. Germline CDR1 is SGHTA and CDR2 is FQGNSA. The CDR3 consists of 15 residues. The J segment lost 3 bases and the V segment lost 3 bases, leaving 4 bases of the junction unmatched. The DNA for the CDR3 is TGTGCCAGCAGCTTCCCCGGGACTAGCGGCTACGAGCAGTACTTC. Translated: CASSFPGTSGYEQYF.

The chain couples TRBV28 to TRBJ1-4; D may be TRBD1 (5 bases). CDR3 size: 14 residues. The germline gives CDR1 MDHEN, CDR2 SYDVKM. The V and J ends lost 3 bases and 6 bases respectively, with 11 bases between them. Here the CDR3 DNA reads TGTGCCAGCAGTTTTGGGGGGAACGATGAAAAACTGTTTTTT. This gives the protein CASSFGGNDEKLFF. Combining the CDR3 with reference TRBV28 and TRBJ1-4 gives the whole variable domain DVKVTQSSRYLVKRTGEKVFLECVQDMDHENMFWYRQDPGLGLRLIYFSYDVKMKEKGDIPEGYSVSREKKERFSLILESASTNQTSMYLCASSFGGNDEKLFFGSGTQLSVL.

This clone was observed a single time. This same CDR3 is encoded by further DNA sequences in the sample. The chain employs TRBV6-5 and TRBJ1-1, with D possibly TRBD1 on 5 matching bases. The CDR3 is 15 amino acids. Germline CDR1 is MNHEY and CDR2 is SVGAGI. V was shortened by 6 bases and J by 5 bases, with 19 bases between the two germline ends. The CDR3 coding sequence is TGTGCCAGCAGGGACAAGGTGGAAGTAGGGACTGAAGCTTTCTTT. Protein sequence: CASRDKVEVGTEAFF.

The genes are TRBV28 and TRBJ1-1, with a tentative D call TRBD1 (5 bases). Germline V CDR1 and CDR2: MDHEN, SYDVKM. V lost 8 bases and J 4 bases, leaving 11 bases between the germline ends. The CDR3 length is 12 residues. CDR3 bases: TGTGCCAGCCTCGGGGGACGCACTGAAGCTTTCTTT. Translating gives CASLGGRTEAFF.